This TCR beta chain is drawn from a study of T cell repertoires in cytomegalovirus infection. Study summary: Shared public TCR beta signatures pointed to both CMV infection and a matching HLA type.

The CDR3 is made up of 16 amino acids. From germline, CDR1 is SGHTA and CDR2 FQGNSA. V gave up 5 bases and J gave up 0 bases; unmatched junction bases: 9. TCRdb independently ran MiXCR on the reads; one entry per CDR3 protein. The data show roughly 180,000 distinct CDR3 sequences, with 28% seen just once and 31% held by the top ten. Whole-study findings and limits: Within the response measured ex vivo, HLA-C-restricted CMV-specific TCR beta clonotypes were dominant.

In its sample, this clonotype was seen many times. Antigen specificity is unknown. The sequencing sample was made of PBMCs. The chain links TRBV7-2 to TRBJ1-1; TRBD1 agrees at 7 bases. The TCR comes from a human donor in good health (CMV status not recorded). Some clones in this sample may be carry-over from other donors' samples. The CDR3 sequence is CASSIPGQSMNTEAFF. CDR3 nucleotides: TGTGCCAGCAGCATACCGGGACAGTCCATGAACACTGAAGCTTTCTTT.